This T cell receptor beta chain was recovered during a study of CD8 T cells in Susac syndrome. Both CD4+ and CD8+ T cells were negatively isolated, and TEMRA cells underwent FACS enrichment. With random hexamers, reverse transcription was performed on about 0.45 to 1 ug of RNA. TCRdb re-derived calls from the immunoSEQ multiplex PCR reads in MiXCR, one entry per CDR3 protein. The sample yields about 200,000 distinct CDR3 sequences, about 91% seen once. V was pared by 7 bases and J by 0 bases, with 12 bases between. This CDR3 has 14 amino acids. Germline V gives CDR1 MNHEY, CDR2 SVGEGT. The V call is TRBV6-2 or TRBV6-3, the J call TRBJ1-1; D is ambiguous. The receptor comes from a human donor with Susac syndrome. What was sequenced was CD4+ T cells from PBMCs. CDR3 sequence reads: CASNSPGVNTEAFF. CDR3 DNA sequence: TGTGCCAGCAACTCCCCCGGGGTGAACACTGAAGCTTTCTTT.